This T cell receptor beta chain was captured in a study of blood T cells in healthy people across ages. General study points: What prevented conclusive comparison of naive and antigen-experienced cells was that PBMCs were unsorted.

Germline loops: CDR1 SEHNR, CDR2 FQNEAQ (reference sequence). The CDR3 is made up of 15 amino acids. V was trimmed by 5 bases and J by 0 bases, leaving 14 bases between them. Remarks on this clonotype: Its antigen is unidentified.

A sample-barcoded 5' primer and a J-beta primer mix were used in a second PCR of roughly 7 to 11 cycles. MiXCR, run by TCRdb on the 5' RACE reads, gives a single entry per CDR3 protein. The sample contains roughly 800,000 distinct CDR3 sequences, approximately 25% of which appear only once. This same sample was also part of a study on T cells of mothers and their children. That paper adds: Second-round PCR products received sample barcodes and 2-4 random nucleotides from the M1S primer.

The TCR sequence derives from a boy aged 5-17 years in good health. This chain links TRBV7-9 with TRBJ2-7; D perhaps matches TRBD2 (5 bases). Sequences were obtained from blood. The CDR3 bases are TGTGCCAGCAGCGGGAGAGGGATCAGCTCCTACGAGCAGTACTTC. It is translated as CASSGRGISSYEQYF.